The 15 T cell receptor beta chains below come from one sample, sequenced in a study of OX40 agonist ivuxolimab in advanced cancers. The method behind the library was the immunoSEQ multiplex PCR assay. The table was pulled from immuneACCESS by TCRdb, which kept in-frame rearrangements only. Such tables lose some clones; where checked, under half of the loss comes from unresolved V genes, and the rest has no known cause. The sample has 95,000 or so clones on record, around 90% of them singletons. In total, the top ten clones hold 0.45% to 0.6% of the sample. This sample comprised CD4+ or CD8+ T cells sorted from blood, obtained in a trial of the OX40 agonist ivuxolimab. The receptor set was obtained from an adult with an advanced solid tumor such as melanoma, head and neck, liver or kidney cancer.

The genes are TRBV6-5 and TRBJ1-3; D call uncertain. V was clipped by 8 bases and J by 4 bases, with 12 bases between them. Germline V gives CDR1 MNHEY, CDR2 SVGAGI. The CDR3 is 13 residues long. This CDR3 reads CASAGVVGNTIYF. DNA for the CDR3: TGTGCCAGCGCGGGAGTGGTGGGAAACACCATATATTTT.

V is TRBV30 and J is TRBJ2-4; 9 bases line up with TRBD2. The germline V gene encodes CDR1 GTSNPN and CDR2 SVGIG (reference sequence). The CDR3 loop spans 14 amino acids. Unmatched junction bases numbered 6, after V lost 4 bases and J lost 5 bases. The DNA of the CDR3 is TGTGCCTGGAAAGGAGTAGCGGGAGAAAACATTCAGTACTTC. It specifies CAWKGVAGENIQYF.

This chain uses TRBV10-1 with TRBJ2-4; a possible D gene is TRBD1 (6 bases). Germline CDR1 WNHNN, CDR2 SYGVQD (reference sequence). V was shortened by 6 bases and J by 4 bases, with 19 bases between the two germline ends. The CDR3 loop spans 16 amino acids. The CDR3 DNA reads as TGCGCCAGCAGGGGGGACATTTTCCCTCCTAAAAACATTCAGTACTTC. This codes for CASRGDIFPPKNIQYF.

In its sample, this clone was seen once. The chain has TRBV6-6 and TRBJ1-1; no reliable D call. This CDR3 contains 13 residues. V lost 6 bases to trimming and J lost 4 bases, with 12 bases between them. The germline gives CDR1 MNHNY, CDR2 SVGAGI (reference sequence). CDR3 loop: CASRTTGLTEAFF. The CDR3 bases are TGTGCCAGCAGGACCACCGGGCTCACTGAAGCTTTCTTT.

The CDR3 DNA is TGTGCCAGCAGCGTAGGACTAGCCGGGCATGAGCAGTTCTTC. It is translated as CASSVGLAGHEQFF. The rearrangement uses TRBV9 and TRBJ2-1; 7 bases fit TRBD2. After removal of 0 bases from V and 8 bases from J, the junction contained 5 bases not matched to a gene. Germline V gives CDR1 SGDLS, CDR2 YYNGEE. There are 14 residues in the CDR3. Filled out from reference TRBV9 and TRBJ2-1, the complete variable domain reads DSGVTQTPKHLITATGQRVTLRCSPRSGDLSVYWYQQSLDQGLQFLIQYYNGEERAKGNILERFSAQQFPDLHSELNLSSLELGDSALYFCASSVGLAGHEQFFGPGTRLTVL.

This sequence joins TRBV11-3 and TRBJ2-1, with 8 bases identical to TRBD2. The CDR3 spans 19 residues. The junction had 14 bases not matched to a gene; V was cut back by 4 bases and J by 0 bases. CDR1 and CDR2 from the germline V gene are SGHNT and YENEEA. This chain's CDR3 is CASSSDPRLAGGSYNEQFF. DNA for the CDR3: TGTGCCAGCAGCTCCGACCCGCGACTGGCGGGAGGCTCCTACAATGAGCAGTTCTTC. The entire variable domain, with the rest obtained from reference TRBV11-3 and TRBJ2-1, is as follows: EAGVVQSPRYKIIEKKQPVAFWCNPISGHNTLYWYLQNLGQGPELLIRYENEEAVDDSQLPKDRFSAERLKGVDSTLKIQPAELGDSAVYLCASSSDPRLAGGSYNEQFFGPGTRLTVL.

The genes are TRBV19 and TRBJ1-1; unclear D gene. Per the germline V gene, CDR1 is LNHDA and CDR2 is SQIVND (reference sequence). Deletions cut 3 bases from V and 1 base from J, with 9 bases between. This CDR3 contains 14 residues. CDR3 residues: CASSISDGNTEAFF. CDR3 DNA sequence: TGTGCCAGTAGTATCTCGGACGGGAACACTGAAGCTTTCTTT.

The J gene is TRBJ1-1, the V gene TRBV6-1; tentative D call: TRBD1 (5 bases). The CDR3 has 15 residues. Germline V gene lookup returns CDR1 MNHNS and CDR2 SASEGT. V lost 3 bases and J lost 0, with 11 bases in between. DNA of the CDR3: TGTGCCAGCAGTGATCGACAGACGATGAACACTGAAGCTTTCTTT. Amino acid sequence: CASSDRQTMNTEAFF.

The V gene is TRBV7-9, the J gene TRBJ2-5; TRBD2 aligns across 16 bases. Germline CDR1 is SEHNR and CDR2 is FQNEAQ (reference sequence). V gave up 4 bases and J gave up 5 bases; unmatched junction bases: 1. The CDR3 consists of 15 residues. CDR3 nucleotides: TGTGCCAGCAGCTGGGGACTAGCGGGAGGGGAGACCCAGTACTTC. Translating it yields CASSWGLAGGETQYF.

V gene TRBV9 combines with J gene TRBJ2-1; 9 positions match TRBD2. J was trimmed by 3 bases and V by 4 bases; bases with no gene match: 11. The length of the CDR3 is 17 residues. Germline loops: CDR1 SGDLS, CDR2 YYNGEE. CDR3 residues: CASSPRPPSGVYNEQFF. CDR3 DNA: TGTGCCAGCAGCCCCCGCCCGCCTAGCGGGGTCTACAATGAGCAGTTCTTC.

The chain joins TRBV12-5 to TRBJ1-3; no definite D call. Per germline, CDR1 LGHNT and CDR2 FRNRAP. The CDR3 totals 14 residues. V was trimmed by 3 bases and J by 2 bases, leaving 8 bases between them. The CDR3: CASGFAGTGNTIYF. The DNA of the CDR3 is TGTGCTAGTGGTTTCGCGGGGACTGGAAACACCATATATTTT.

As to this clone: At one end the junction does not follow the germline gene, possibly because of a read error. J is TRBJ2-2 and V is TRBV7-7; maybe TRBD2 (6 bases). From germline, CDR1 is SSHAT and CDR2 FNYEAQ (reference sequence). This CDR3 spans 16 amino acids. CDR3 protein: CASSLGGVANTGELFF. The DNA for the CDR3 is TGTGCTAGCAGCTTAGGCGGGGTCGCGAACACCGGGGAGCTGTTTTTT.

Comment on this clone: Compared with germline, one end of the junction differs, possibly owing to a read error. The J gene is TRBJ2-7, the V gene TRBV6-5; the match to TRBD1 covers 7 bases. Per germline, CDR1 MNHEY and CDR2 SVGAGI. The CDR3 is 15 residues long. The CDR3: CASSYSGTDSYEQYF. The DNA of the CDR3 is TGTGCCAGCAGCTACTCCGGGACAGACTCCTACGAGCAGTACTTC.

V usage is TRBV6-5 and J usage is TRBJ2-5, with no clear D. Germline loops: CDR1 MNHEY, CDR2 SVGAGI. With 2 bases removed from V and 0 bases from J, the gap between germline ends came to 4 bases. This CDR3 comprises 13 residues. DNA of the CDR3: TGTGCCAGCAGTTACGGACACCAAGAGACCCAGTACTTC. Its translation is CASSYGHQETQYF.

The chain carries TRBV6-5 and TRBJ1-4; TRBD1 aligns across 7 bases. Germline CDR1 reads MNHEY; CDR2 reads SVGAGI. The length of the CDR3 is 15 residues. V shed 0 bases, J shed 4 bases, and the junction held 2 bases outside the gene matches. The CDR3 region is CASSYSGTVNEKLFF. The DNA of the CDR3 is TGTGCCAGCAGTTACTCCGGGACAGTTAATGAAAAACTGTTTTTT.